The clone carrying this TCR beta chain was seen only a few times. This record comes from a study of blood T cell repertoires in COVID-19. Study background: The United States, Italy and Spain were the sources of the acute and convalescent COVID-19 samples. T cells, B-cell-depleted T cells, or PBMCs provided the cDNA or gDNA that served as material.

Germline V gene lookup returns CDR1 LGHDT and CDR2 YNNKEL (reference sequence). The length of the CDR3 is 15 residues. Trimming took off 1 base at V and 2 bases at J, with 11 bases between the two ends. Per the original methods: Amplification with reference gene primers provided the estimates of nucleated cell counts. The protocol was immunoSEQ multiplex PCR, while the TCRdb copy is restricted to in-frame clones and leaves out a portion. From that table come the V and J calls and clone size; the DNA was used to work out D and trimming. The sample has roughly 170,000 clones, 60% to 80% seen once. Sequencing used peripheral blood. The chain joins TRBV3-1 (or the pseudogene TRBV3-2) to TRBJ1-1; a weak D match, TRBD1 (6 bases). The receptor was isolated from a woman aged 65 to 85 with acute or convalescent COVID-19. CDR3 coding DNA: TGTGCCAGCAGCCAAGCGACAGGCACCAACACTGAAGCTTTCTTT. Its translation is CASSQATGTNTEAFF.